A single sample is the source of the 15 T cell receptor beta chains below, sequenced in a study of T-cell reconstitution after alpha-beta-depleted transplantation in children. TCRbeta library construction was performed incorporating unique molecular identifiers. TCRdb passed the PCR reads through MiXCR, listing each CDR3 protein once. The sample contains about 200,000 distinct CDR3 sequences, roughly 15% of which appear only once. Sample: PBMCs from the stem cell graft donor, taken from the stem cell graft. These receptor sequences come from a human donor who donated a stem cell graft to a child with acute lymphoblastic leukemia.

This clonotype showed up many times. The V call is TRBV20-1, the J call TRBJ2-5; TRBD2 aligns across 10 bases. The germline V gene encodes CDR1 DFQATT and CDR2 SNEGSKA (reference sequence). Losses at the gene ends were 3 bases for V and 5 bases for J; bases not matched to a gene: 6. The CDR3 length is 14 residues. CDR3 nucleotides: TGCAGTGCTAGTGCTAGCGGGAGAACTGAGACCCAGTACTTC. This sequence encodes CSASASGRTETQYF.

This clonotype appeared many times. The genes are TRBV20-1 and TRBJ2-5, with 12 bases that match TRBD2. V was pared by 5 bases and J by 5 bases, with 12 bases of the junction left unmatched. The V gene's germline CDR1 is DFQATT and CDR2 SNEGSKA (reference sequence). CDR3 size: 16 residues. CDR3 nucleotide sequence: TGCAGTGCTGACTCCTCTAGCGGGAGGGGTGAGGAGACCCAGTACTTC. Amino acid sequence: CSADSSSGRGEETQYF.

The V and J genes are TRBV18 and TRBJ2-7; the D gene is possibly TRBD1 (6 bases). Per the germline V gene, CDR1 is KGHSH and CDR2 is LQKENI. The CDR3 is made up of 16 amino acids. V was clipped by 3 bases and J by 7 bases, with 22 bases between them. CDR3 in amino acids: CASSPRVQGVIGEQYF. The CDR3 coding sequence is TGTGCCAGCTCACCTCGAGTACAGGGTGTCATCGGGGAGCAGTACTTC. The complete variable domain, with remaining parts taken from reference TRBV18 and TRBJ2-7, reads NAGVMQNPRHLVRRRGQEARLRCSPMKGHSHVYWYRQLPEEGLKFMVYLQKENIIDESGMPKERFSAEFPKEGPSILRIQQVVRGDSAAYFCASSPRVQGVIGEQYFGPGTRLTVT.

V and J are TRBV20-1 and TRBJ2-7, with a possible D match to TRBD2 (6 bases). Germline V gene data show CDR1 as DFQATT and CDR2 as SNEGSKA (reference sequence). Trimming pared 7 bases from V and 4 bases from J, leaving 17 bases between. The CDR3 covers 13 residues. For the CDR3, the DNA is TGCAGTGGGGTTGTGGGAGGAAGGTACGAGCAGTACTTC. Translated, it gives CSGVVGGRYEQYF.

The chain employs TRBV10-3 and TRBJ2-3; 9 nucleotides match TRBD2. V lost 4 bases and J lost 6; bases outside the gene matches: 11. The CDR3 consists of 16 residues. Per the germline V gene, CDR1 is ENHRY and CDR2 is SYGVKD. The CDR3 sequence is CAISGVAGDVVDTQYF. DNA for the CDR3: TGTGCCATCAGTGGAGTAGCGGGAGACGTGGTTGATACGCAGTATTTT.

This clonotype was detected ten times or more. The CDR3 here is CASNLDRVFPDTQYF. The CDR3 nucleotides read TGTGCCAGCAACCTTGACAGGGTCTTTCCAGATACGCAGTATTTT. The rearrangement joins TRBV12-3 or TRBV12-4 to TRBJ2-3; 7 bases match TRBD1. The length of the CDR3 is 15 residues. The V and J ends lost 7 bases and 4 bases, in that order; junction bases with no gene match: 11.

This clonotype was counted many times. The chain carries TRBV20-1 and TRBJ2-7; 7 bases line up with TRBD2. Germline-derived CDR1 and CDR2 are DFQATT and SNEGSKA (reference sequence). V dropped 4 bases and J dropped 0; count of bases not matched to a gene: 12. This CDR3 has 16 amino acids. CDR3 residues: CSAIGARAGPSYEQYF. CDR3 nucleotide sequence: TGCAGTGCTATAGGAGCGCGAGCGGGACCCTCCTACGAGCAGTACTTC.

In this sample, this clonotype turned up many times. The V call is TRBV5-6, the J call TRBJ2-3; tentative D call: TRBD2 (5 bases). The germline gives CDR1 SGHDT, CDR2 YYEEEE. V was clipped by 2 bases and J by 0 bases, with 10 bases between them. This CDR3 has 15 residues. The CDR3 sequence: CASSFPGTSTDTQYF. The CDR3 nucleotides are TGTGCCAGCAGCTTTCCGGGAACGAGCACAGATACGCAGTATTTT. The variable domain in full, completed from reference TRBV5-6 and TRBJ2-3, reads DAGVTQSPTHLIKTRGQQVTLRCSPKSGHDTVSWYQQALGQGPQFIFQYYEEEERQRGNFPDRFSGHQFPNYSSELNVNALLLGDSALYLCASSFPGTSTDTQYFGPGTRLTVL.

This clonotype was seen a few times. J is TRBJ2-7 and V is TRBV2; unclear D gene. Per germline, CDR1 SNHLY and CDR2 FYNNEI. V was trimmed by 6 bases and J by 1 base, leaving 10 bases between them. The CDR3 loop spans 13 amino acids. CDR3 residues: CASRGTSSYEQYF. In DNA, the CDR3 is TGTGCCAGCAGGGGCACGTCTTCCTACGAGCAGTACTTC.

As regards this clonotype: A much larger clone lies one base from this, so it may be a read error. The chain carries TRBV5-1 and TRBJ2-1, with 7 bases matching TRBD1. This CDR3 region has 17 residues. Looked up from germline, CDR1 is SGHRS and CDR2 is YFSETQ. This CDR3 reads CVSSLGGQGDSYNEQFF. The CDR3 bases are TGCGTCAGCAGCTTGGGTGGGCAGGGGGACTCCTACAATGAGCAGTTCTTC.

This clonotype has ten or more counts. The chain recombines TRBV5-1 with TRBJ2-5; perhaps TRBD1 as D (7 bases). The CDR3 runs 16 residues. Germline V lookup: CDR1 SGHRS, CDR2 YFSETQ. Trimming cost V 0 bases and J 0 bases, with 12 bases left between them. This chain's CDR3 is CASSLGGTVNQETQYF. The CDR3 DNA follows: TGCGCCAGCAGCTTGGGCGGGACAGTTAACCAAGAGACCCAGTACTTC. Full variable domain (remainder filled in from reference TRBV5-1 and TRBJ2-5): KAGVTQTPRYLIKTRGQQVTLSCSPISGHRSVSWYQQTPGQGLQFLFEYFSETQRNKGNFPGRFSGRQFSNSRSEMNVSTLELGDSALYLCASSLGGTVNQETQYFGPGTRLLVL.

The chain joins TRBV5-4 to TRBJ2-1; D not resolved. Germline CDR1 is SGHNT and CDR2 is YYREEE (reference sequence). This CDR3 region has 14 residues. V was pared by 2 bases and J by 3 bases, with 9 bases between. The CDR3 loop is CASSFRSFYNEQFF. CDR3 bases: TGTGCCAGCAGCTTTAGGAGTTTCTACAATGAGCAGTTCTTC.

This clonotype was observed at least ten times. V usage is TRBV7-9 and J usage is TRBJ2-3, with a weak D call TRBD2 (5 bases). The CDR3 extends over 17 amino acids. The germline V gene has CDR1 SEHNR and CDR2 FQNEAQ (reference sequence). Trimming cost V 0 bases and J 3 bases, with 16 bases left between them. CDR3 bases: TGTGCCAGCAGCTTAGCCTCCTCGCCTAGCAGAACAGATACGCAGTATTTT. This translates into CASSLASSPSRTDTQYF.

The table lists this clonotype with many counts. V is TRBV5-1 and J is TRBJ2-1; D is uncertain. There are 13 residues in the CDR3. Trimming shortened V by 5 bases and J by 2 bases, and 8 bases separated the two germline ends. Germline lookup yields CDR1 SGHRS and CDR2 YFSETQ. The chain's CDR3 is CASRIEAYNEQFF. The CDR3 DNA reads as TGCGCCAGCAGGATAGAAGCCTACAATGAGCAGTTCTTC.

By frequency in the sample, this clonotype is medium-sized. The chain is built from TRBV3-1 and TRBJ2-7; D unresolved. Germline loops: CDR1 LGHDT, CDR2 YNNKEL (reference sequence). Trimming stripped 3 bases from V and 7 bases from J, with 10 bases between. The CDR3 is made up of 12 amino acids. In DNA form, the CDR3 reads TGTGCCAGCAGCCAGAGCCTGGGAGAGCAGTACTTC. Residues: CASSQSLGEQYF.